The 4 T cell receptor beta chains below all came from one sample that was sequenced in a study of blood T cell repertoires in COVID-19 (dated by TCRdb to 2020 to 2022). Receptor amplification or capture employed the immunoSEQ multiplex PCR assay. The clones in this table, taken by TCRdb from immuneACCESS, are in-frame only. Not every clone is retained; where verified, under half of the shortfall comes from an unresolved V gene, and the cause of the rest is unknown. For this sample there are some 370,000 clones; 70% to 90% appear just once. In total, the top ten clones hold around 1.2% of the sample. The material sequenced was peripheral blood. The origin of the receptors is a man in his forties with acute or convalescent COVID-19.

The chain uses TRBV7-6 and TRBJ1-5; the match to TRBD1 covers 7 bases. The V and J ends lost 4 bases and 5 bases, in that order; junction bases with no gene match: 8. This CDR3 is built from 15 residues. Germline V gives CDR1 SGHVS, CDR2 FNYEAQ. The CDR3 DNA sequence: TGTGCCAGCAGCTCCAACAGGGGTCGGGATCAGCCCCAGCATTTT. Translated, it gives CASSSNRGRDQPQHF.

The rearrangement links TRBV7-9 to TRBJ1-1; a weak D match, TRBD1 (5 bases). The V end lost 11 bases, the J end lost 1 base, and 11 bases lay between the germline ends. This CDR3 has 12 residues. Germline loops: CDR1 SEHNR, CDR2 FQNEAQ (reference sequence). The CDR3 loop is CAGGRGNTEAFF. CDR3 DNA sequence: TGTGCCGGGGGGAGGGGGAACACTGAAGCTTTCTTT.

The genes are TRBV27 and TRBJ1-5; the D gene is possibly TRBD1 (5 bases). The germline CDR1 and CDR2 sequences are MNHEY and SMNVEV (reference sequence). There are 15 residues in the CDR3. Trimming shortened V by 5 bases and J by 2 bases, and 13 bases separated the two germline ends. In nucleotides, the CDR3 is TGTGCCAGCAGTCCGCGCAGGGTAGGCAATCAGCCCCAGCATTTT. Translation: CASSPRRVGNQPQHF.

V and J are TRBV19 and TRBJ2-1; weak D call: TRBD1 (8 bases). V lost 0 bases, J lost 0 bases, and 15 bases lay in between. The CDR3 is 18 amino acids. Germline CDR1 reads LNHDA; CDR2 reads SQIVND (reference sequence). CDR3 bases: TGTGCCAGTAGTATAGAAGGGGGGGACAGGAGCTCCTACAATGAGCAGTTCTTC. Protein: CASSIEGGDRSSYNEQFF.